This paragraph covers one T cell receptor beta chain sequence. In the source study's methods: Counts of nucleated cells, estimated from reference gene primer amplification, were obtained. Some clones are missing from TCRdb's copy, which holds only in-frame ones; the method was immunoSEQ multiplex PCR. Clone size and V and J calls were adopted from that table, with D and trimming inferred from the DNA. The sample carries under 100,000 clones, about 85% recorded once. This CDR3 is built from 15 residues. Germline V gene lookup returns CDR1 SNHLY and CDR2 FYNNEI. Trimming shortened V by 6 bases and J by 0 bases, and 12 bases separated the two germline ends. The sample comes from a study of blood T cell repertoires in COVID-19. Study-wide context: Samples representing acute and convalescent COVID-19 were sourced from the United States, Italy and Spain.

The specimen sequenced was peripheral blood. The chain couples TRBV2 to TRBJ1-5, with TRBD1 as a possible D gene (6 bases). This clonotype originated in a man of 80 years or more with active or convalescent COVID-19. The CDR3 bases are TGTGCCAGCAGCCGTGACAGGATTAGCAATCAGCCCCAGCATTTT. This encodes CASSRDRISNQPQHF. Using reference TRBV2 and TRBJ1-5 for the parts outside the CDR3, the full variable domain is EPEVTQTPSHQVTQMGQEVILRCVPISNHLYFYWYRQILGQKVEFLVSFYNNEISEKSEIFDDQFSVERPDGSNFTLKIRSTKLEDSAMYFCASSRDRISNQPQHFGDGTRLSIL.